The 14 T cell receptor beta chains below were found in one sample sequenced in a study of technical replicates of blood from four donors. Sequenced by immunoSEQ multiplex PCR; TCRdb stores in-frame clones only, minus some. Of 90,000 or so clones in the sample, roughly 94% were seen once. Sample: T cells isolated from PBMCs. The receptors stem from a human donor in good health.

The chain couples TRBV5-1 to TRBJ1-4; 8 nucleotides align to TRBD1. CDR3 length: 19 residues. Germline CDR1 and CDR2: SGHRS and YFSETQ. V shed 1 base and J 5 bases; nucleotides not matched to a gene: 16. The CDR3, as DNA: TGCGCCAGCAGCTTGCAAAGCTTTTTCTCCGGGACAGGAAATGAAAAACTGTTTTTT. This encodes CASSLQSFFSGTGNEKLFF.

In regard to this clone: Germline and junction disagree at one end, which may indicate a read error. The gene calls are TRBV19 and TRBJ1-2; D perhaps matches TRBD1 (5 bases). CDR1 LNHDA and CDR2 SQIVND come from the germline V gene (reference sequence). This CDR3 is 12 amino acids long. As DNA, the CDR3 is TGTGCCAGTAAGCTGGACAACTATGGCTACACTTTC. Its protein is CASKLDNYGYTF.

The CDR3 DNA follows: TGCAGCGTACAGGGGGCTTGGAACACTGAAGCTTTCTTT. Its protein product is CSVQGAWNTEAFF. This sequence joins TRBV29-1 and TRBJ1-1; TRBD1 aligns across 9 bases. The V segment lost 6 bases and the J segment 1 base; nucleotides outside the gene matches: 3. CDR1 and CDR2 from the germline V gene are SQVTM and ANQGSEA. The CDR3 loop spans 13 amino acids.

The chain uses TRBV5-4 and TRBJ2-7; D not resolved. Germline V gene lookup returns CDR1 SGHNT and CDR2 YYREEE (reference sequence). This CDR3 has 13 amino acids. V lost 0 bases and J 6 bases, leaving 10 bases between the germline ends. CDR3 bases: TGTGCCAGCAGCTTGGGACCAGGTCGCGAGCAGTACTTC. It translates to CASSLGPGREQYF.

This chain joins TRBV6-1 and TRBJ2-7; D gene uncertain. The CDR3 contains 17 residues. CDR1 and CDR2 (germline): MNHNS, SASEGT. The germline V and J ends were trimmed by 4 bases and 0 bases, with 19 bases remaining between them. The CDR3 bases are TGTGCCAGCAGTGCCCCTAAGGAGCGTTCCTCCTCCTACGAGCAGTACTTC. Translating it yields CASSAPKERSSSYEQYF.

This clone was picked up a small number of times. Different DNA sequences within this sample yield the same CDR3. This chain connects TRBV27 to TRBJ2-1, with TRBD2 matching 9 bases. The CDR3 runs 17 residues. Germline CDR1 MNHEY, CDR2 SMNVEV (reference sequence). Unmatched junction bases numbered 6, after V lost 3 bases and J lost 0 bases. CDR3 in amino acids: CASSFGLAGLSYNEQFF. The DNA of the CDR3 is TGTGCCAGCAGTTTCGGTCTAGCGGGGCTCTCCTACAATGAGCAGTTCTTC.

The chain combines TRBV5-1 with TRBJ2-7; D may be TRBD1 (6 bases). This CDR3 is built from 14 residues. From germline, CDR1 is SGHRS and CDR2 YFSETQ. Trimming took off 4 bases at V and 6 bases at J, with 17 bases between the two ends. The DNA of the CDR3 is TGCGCCAGCAGCCCGAGTGGGACAAAGATCGAGCAGTACTTC. This encodes CASSPSGTKIEQYF. Full variable domain (missing parts from reference TRBV5-1 and TRBJ2-7): KAGVTQTPRYLIKTRGQQVTLSCSPISGHRSVSWYQQTPGQGLQFLFEYFSETQRNKGNFPGRFSGRQFSNSRSEMNVSTLELGDSALYLCASSPSGTKIEQYFGPGTRLTVT.

The CDR3 is CASNILDRNTEAFF. The CDR3 DNA follows: TGTGCCAGCAACATCCTGGACAGGAACACTGAAGCTTTCTTT. This sequence joins TRBV6-5 and TRBJ1-1; D perhaps matches TRBD1 (6 bases). Trimming removed 7 bases at V and 1 base at J, with 13 bases between. There are 14 residues in the CDR3. CDR1 is MNHEY, CDR2 SVGAGI, per germline.

This clone was found once. The chain has TRBV19 and TRBJ2-2; D is possibly TRBD2 (5 bases). Germline values: CDR1 LNHDA, CDR2 SQIVND (reference sequence). The germline V and J ends were trimmed by 3 bases and 4 bases, with 15 bases remaining between them. The CDR3 loop spans 16 amino acids. The DNA of the CDR3 is TGTGCCAGTAGTATTTTCGAGGGAGTTTTCACCGGGGAGCTGTTTTTT. Translation: CASSIFEGVFTGELFF. The entire variable domain, with the rest obtained from reference TRBV19 and TRBJ2-2, is as follows: DGGITQSPKYLFRKEGQNVTLSCEQNLNHDAMYWYRQDPGQGLRLIYYSQIVNDFQKGDIAEGYSVSREKKESFPLTVTSAQKNPTAFYLCASSIFEGVFTGELFFGEGSRLTVL.

This sequence joins TRBV5-1 and TRBJ2-1; D may be TRBD2 (6 bases). This CDR3 is 16 amino acids long. Germline V gene data show CDR1 as SGHRS and CDR2 as YFSETQ. V was shortened by 4 bases and J by 5 bases, with 19 bases between the two germline ends. The CDR3 loop is CASSPGWEVADNEQFF. The CDR3 DNA follows: TGCGCCAGCAGCCCAGGGTGGGAGGTGGCTGACAATGAGCAGTTCTTC.

The chain joins TRBV6-1 to TRBJ1-5; weak D call: TRBD1 (6 bases). The germline gives CDR1 MNHNS, CDR2 SASEGT. This CDR3 is 15 amino acids long. V lost 3 bases and J lost 1, with 10 bases in between. The CDR3 bases are TGTGCCAGCAGTGACATGGGACACAGCAATCAGCCCCAGCATTTT. As protein: CASSDMGHSNQPQHF.

This clone was recorded a few times. V usage is TRBV6-1 and J usage is TRBJ1-2; 7 nucleotides agree with TRBD1. With 6 bases clipped from V and 4 bases from J, the junction kept 8 bases outside the gene matches. CDR1 and CDR2 from the germline V gene are MNHNS and SASEGT. This CDR3 has 14 residues. CDR3 loop: CASRSGTEIYGYTF. Here the CDR3 DNA reads TGTGCCAGCAGATCCGGGACAGAAATCTATGGCTACACCTTC.

There are a few counts of this clone. The CDR3 DNA reads as TGTGCCAGCTCAACTAGGGACAGAGGAAACACCATATATTTT. Protein: CASSTRDRGNTIYF. The rearrangement joins TRBV18 to TRBJ1-3; 7 positions match TRBD1. This CDR3 region has 14 residues. Germline CDR1 is KGHSH and CDR2 is LQKENI. V shed 5 bases, J shed 4 bases, and the junction held 5 bases outside the gene matches.

The chain links TRBV2 to TRBJ2-1, with 13 bases that match TRBD2. From germline, CDR1 is SNHLY and CDR2 FYNNEI. V gave up 4 bases and J gave up 0 bases; unmatched junction bases: 0. This CDR3 is built from 16 residues. The CDR3 bases are TGTGCCAGCAGTGGGACTAGCGGGAGCTCCTACAATGAGCAGTTCTTC. It yields the protein CASSGTSGSSYNEQFF.